A selection of T cell receptor beta chains follows, all from one sample in a study of monozygotic twins with inflammatory bowel disease. TCRdb reprocessed the 5' RACE reads, keeping one entry per CDR3 protein, no DNA. The sample table sets out around 140,000 distinct CDR3 sequences. Sequences were obtained from blood. These receptors came from a human donor with ulcerative colitis or Crohn's disease, or a healthy co-twin of an affected twin (not recorded which). Each CDR3 is given with its conserved first and last residue. The order of the fields is CDR3 length, V gene, J gene, CDR3 protein.

>15|TRBV5-1|TRBJ2-7
CASSLEGQVLWEQYF
>14|TRBV4-2|TRBJ2-7
CASSQEPVMDEQYF
>17|TRBV7-2|TRBJ2-7
CASSPPWGGLSSYEQYF
>15|TRBV7-9|TRBJ2-5
CASSLVGTFEETQYF
>16|TRBV20-1|TRBJ2-3
CSARSPGQGATDTQYF
>17|TRBV15|TRBJ1-4
CATSRGAGGSTNEKLFF
>17|TRBV5-4|TRBJ1-5
CASSPGLGGADNQPQHF
>13|TRBV7-8|TRBJ1-5
CASSANTGTPQHF
>15|TRBV7-8|TRBJ1-3
CASSLSGSSGNTIYF
>16|TRBV13|TRBJ1-3
CASSLGQGLGGNTIYF
>13|TRBV18|TRBJ2-5
CASSPSTQETQYF
>15|TRBV3-1|TRBJ2-7
CASSQNSGGVYEQYF
>12|TRBV6-1|TRBJ2-5
CASGRAEETQYF
>12|TRBV19|TRBJ2-7
CASSSTEYEQYF
>16|TRBV7-2|TRBJ2-4
CASSVRRREAKNIQYF
>14|TRBV9|TRBJ2-3
CASSVASKVDTQYF
>15|TRBV4-3|TRBJ2-2
CASSQLAGSTGELFF
>11|TRBV20-1|TRBJ1-1
CSAPRDSEAFF
>14|TRBV3-1|TRBJ1-5
CASSQEAVYQPQHF
>16|TRBV7-6|TRBJ2-3
CASSLARGLDTDTQYF
>17|TRBV19|TRBJ1-4
CASLPGQGVATNEKLFF
>12|TRBV12-3/TRBV12-4|TRBJ1-1
CASRYGTEEAFF
>15|TRBV5-1|TRBJ1-1
CASSSYRGLSTEAFF
>16|TRBV20-1|TRBJ1-5
CSARDGPGGGNQPQHF
>12|TRBV29-1|TRBJ2-4
CSFRGSKNIQYF
>17|TRBV5-1|TRBJ2-1
CASSSGLAGGPSNEQFF
>14|TRBV5-6|TRBJ1-5
CASSLRQPNQPQHF
>18|TRBV28|TRBJ1-5
CASSLSFPWTGGNQPQHF
>12|TRBV25-1|TRBJ2-3
CASSESPDTQYF
>15|TRBV9|TRBJ1-2
CASSERDGRAYGYTF
>16|TRBV4-3|TRBJ2-1
CASSQERGRSYNEQFF
>16|TRBV28|TRBJ2-4
CASSSSGRGSKNIQYF
>14|TRBV5-1|TRBJ2-2
CASSLVVETGELFF
>12|TRBV5-1|TRBJ2-7
CASSSGTNEQYF
>16|TRBV3-1|TRBJ2-3
CASSQDRPGTADTQYF
>15|TRBV24-1|TRBJ2-2
CATSEMTGNTGELFF
>16|TRBV14|TRBJ2-1
CASSHPFQPGGNEQFF
>16|TRBV6-2/TRBV6-3|TRBJ2-7
CASSYPRTSGRIEQYF
>13|TRBV20-1|TRBJ1-2
CSARAGLLYGYTF
>16|TRBV5-5|TRBJ2-2
CASSPHPEGAFGELFF
>14|TRBV7-2|TRBJ2-3
CASSTSSGTDTQYF
>16|TRBV13|TRBJ1-2
CASSASGQEGLYGYTF
>15|TRBV7-9|TRBJ2-1
CASSFSAIDYNEQFF
>17|TRBV4-3|TRBJ2-1
CASSQGWDSGVNNEQFF
>14|TRBV29-1|TRBJ2-5
CSVKDRGIGETQYF
>14|TRBV5-1|TRBJ2-7
CASSLMTVSYEQYF
>14|TRBV12-3/TRBV12-4|TRBJ1-6
CASSLSQADSPLHF